The 9 T cell receptor beta chains below all came from one sample that was sequenced in a study of early T cells in non-severe SARS-CoV-2 infection. One entry per CDR3 protein, called by TCRdb with MiXCR from the 5' RACE reads. The sample includes some 85,000 distinct CDR3 sequences, approximately 15% of them seen just once. Sequencing input: whole blood. The receptors stem from an adult who was a healthcare worker with PCR-confirmed SARS-CoV-2 infection or an uninfected control (not recorded which).

This clonotype has just a few counts. The chain links TRBV18 to TRBJ1-1, with unresolved D. This CDR3 region has 12 residues. Trimming took 5 bases from V and 3 from J, leaving 7 bases between them. The germline V gene encodes CDR1 KGHSH and CDR2 LQKENI. CDR3 protein: CASSGVDTEAFF. The CDR3 bases are TGTGCCAGCTCAGGGGTTGACACTGAAGCTTTCTTT.

Many counts were recorded for this clonotype. CDR3 DNA sequence: TGCAGCGTGCAACTGCCGGGACAGGGACGTTACGAGCAGTACTTC. Its translation is CSVQLPGQGRYEQYF. The chain links TRBV29-1 to TRBJ2-7, with TRBD1 matching over 9 bases. The germline V gene has CDR1 SQVTM and CDR2 ANQGSEA. The CDR3 is 15 amino acids. V was pared by 6 bases and J by 4 bases, with 13 bases of the junction left unmatched.

V is TRBV20-1 and J is TRBJ2-5; D gene unclear. Trimming left V 2 bases short and J 2 bases short, with 9 bases between. In germline, CDR1 is DFQATT, CDR2 SNEGSKA (reference sequence). CDR3 length: 13 amino acids. The CDR3 DNA reads TGCAGTGCTAGATTGGGTTCGCAAGAGACCCAGTACTTC. As protein: CSARLGSQETQYF.

This clonotype was seen repeatedly, ten times or more. V gene TRBV7-2 combines with J gene TRBJ2-3; weak D call: TRBD2 (6 bases). V lost 6 bases and J 3 bases, leaving 7 bases between the germline ends. This CDR3 contains 12 residues. The germline V gene encodes CDR1 SGHTA and CDR2 FQGNSA. The CDR3 bases are TGTGCCAGCAGTCGGGGGACAGATACGCAGTATTTT. As protein: CASSRGTDTQYF.

V usage is TRBV5-6 and J usage is TRBJ1-5, with 9 bases matching TRBD1. V was pared by 3 bases and J by 2 bases, with 6 bases of the junction left unmatched. CDR3 length: 16 amino acids. Germline-derived CDR1 and CDR2 are SGHDT and YYEEEE. The CDR3 protein is CASSWPDRGGNQPQHF. In DNA form, the CDR3 reads TGTGCCAGCAGCTGGCCGGACAGGGGAGGCAATCAGCCCCAGCATTTT.

There are a few counts of this clonotype. This chain joins TRBV7-9 and TRBJ1-1, with 11 bases lining up with TRBD1. V lost 5 bases and J lost 11; bases outside the gene matches: 16. Germline V gene data show CDR1 as SEHNR and CDR2 as FQNEAQ (reference sequence). This CDR3 contains 16 residues. As DNA, the CDR3 is TGTGCCAGCAGCCCTATCTATTGGACAGGGGGCAGTGAGGCTTTCTTT. It translates to CASSPIYWTGGSEAFF.

This clonotype was seen only a few times. This chain connects TRBV6-5 to TRBJ1-2; D is possibly TRBD1 (6 bases). The V gene's germline CDR1 is MNHEY and CDR2 SVGAGI. The CDR3 sequence is 12 residues long. V was clipped by 4 bases and J by 3 bases, with 6 bases between them. In nucleotides, the CDR3 is TGTGCCAGCAGTTCAGGGGACTATGGCTACACCTTC. As protein: CASSSGDYGYTF.

This clonotype was detected ten times or more. The chain joins TRBV10-3 to TRBJ2-1; TRBD1 agrees at 7 bases. The V gene end was trimmed by 2 bases and the J gene end by 0 bases; junction bases not matched to a gene: 7. The CDR3 totals 17 residues. Germline CDR1 and CDR2: ENHRY and SYGVKD. CDR3 sequence: CAISERLQGSSYNEQFF. In DNA form, the CDR3 reads TGTGCCATCAGTGAGCGCCTACAGGGGAGCTCCTACAATGAGCAGTTCTTC.

The table lists this clonotype with many counts. The rearrangement joins TRBV20-1 to TRBJ1-1, with 7 bases aligning to TRBD1. Germline V gives CDR1 DFQATT, CDR2 SNEGSKA (reference sequence). The junction had 7 bases not matched to a gene; V was cut back by 5 bases and J by 4 bases. The CDR3 extends over 13 amino acids. The CDR3 loop is CSASAGGGTEAFF. The CDR3 DNA is TGCAGTGCTTCCGCAGGGGGTGGCACTGAAGCTTTCTTT.